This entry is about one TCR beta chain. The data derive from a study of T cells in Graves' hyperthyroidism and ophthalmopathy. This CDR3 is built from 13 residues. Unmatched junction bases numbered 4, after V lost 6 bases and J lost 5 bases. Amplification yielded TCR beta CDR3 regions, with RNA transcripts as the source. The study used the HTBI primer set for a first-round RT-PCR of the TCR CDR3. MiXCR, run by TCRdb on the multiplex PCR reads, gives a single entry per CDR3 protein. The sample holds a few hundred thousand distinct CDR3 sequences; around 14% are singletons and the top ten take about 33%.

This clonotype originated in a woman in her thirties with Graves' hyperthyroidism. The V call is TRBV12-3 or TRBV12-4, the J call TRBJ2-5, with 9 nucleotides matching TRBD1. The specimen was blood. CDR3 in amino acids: CASRGQGQETQYF. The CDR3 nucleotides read TGTGCCAGCAGGGGACAGGGTCAGGAGACCCAGTACTTC.